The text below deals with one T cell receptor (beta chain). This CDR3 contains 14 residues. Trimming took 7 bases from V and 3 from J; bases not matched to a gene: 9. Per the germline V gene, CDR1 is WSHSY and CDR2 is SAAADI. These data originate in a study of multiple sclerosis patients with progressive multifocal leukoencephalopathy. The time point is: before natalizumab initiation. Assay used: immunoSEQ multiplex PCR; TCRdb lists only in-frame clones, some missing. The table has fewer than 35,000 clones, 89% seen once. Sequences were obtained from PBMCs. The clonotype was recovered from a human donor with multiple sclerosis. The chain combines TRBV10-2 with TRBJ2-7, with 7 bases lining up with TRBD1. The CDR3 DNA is TGCGCCAGCAACCTCCCGGGACAGAGCTACGAGCAGTACTTC. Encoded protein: CASNLPGQSYEQYF.